The 15 T cell receptor beta chains reported below all come from one sample, sequenced in a study of cytomegalovirus exposure and HLA in healthy donors. It was with 60 Vbeta and 13 Jbeta primers that the PCR ran. Here immunoSEQ multiplex PCR was the method, and the copy in TCRdb shows in-frame clones only, minus some. Counted here are 150,000 to 160,000 clones, more than 75% occurring once; the ten biggest clones make up less than 8.5%. Sequenced material: PBMCs. The receptors were gathered from a man aged 25-45 years in good health and CMV-seropositive.

The J gene is TRBJ2-1, the V gene TRBV6-5; 8 positions agree with TRBD2. From germline, CDR1 is MNHEY and CDR2 SVGAGI. The CDR3 has 14 amino acids. Trimming took 4 bases from V and 8 from J; bases not matched to a gene: 7. The CDR3: CASSLAGFGDEQFF. DNA for the CDR3: TGTGCCAGCAGTTTAGCGGGATTTGGCGATGAGCAGTTCTTC.

This chain joins TRBV5-1 and TRBJ2-5; 10 bases match TRBD1. Germline V gene data show CDR1 as SGHRS and CDR2 as YFSETQ. V shed 5 bases and J 5 bases; nucleotides not matched to a gene: 6. The CDR3 spans 14 residues. The CDR3 nucleotides read TGCGCCAGCAGAAGAGGACAGGGGGAGGAGACCCAGTACTTC. Translation gives CASRRGQGEETQYF.

The rearrangement joins TRBV6-5 to TRBJ2-1, with D possibly TRBD1 on 6 matching bases. Trimming removed 6 bases at V and 9 bases at J, with 18 bases between. The germline V gene encodes CDR1 MNHEY and CDR2 SVGAGI. The CDR3 consists of 14 residues. The CDR3 nucleotides read TGTGCCAGCAGCCCCGCCGTCACAGGGAGTGAGCAGTTCTTC. Protein: CASSPAVTGSEQFF.

The rearrangement uses TRBV5-6 and TRBJ2-5; tentatively, D is TRBD2 (5 bases). The DNA end lines up better with TRBJ2-7; the J call may be wrong. Looked up from germline, CDR1 is SGHDT and CDR2 is YYEEEE. CDR3 size: 14 residues. Here the CDR3 reads CASSLGSSPYEQYF. For the CDR3, the DNA is TGTGCCAGCAGCCTGGGGAGCTCCCCCTACGAGCAGTACTTC.

The chain recombines TRBV13 with TRBJ1-1; weak D call: TRBD1 (6 bases). V shed 6 bases and J shed 1 base, with 9 bases lying between them. The germline CDR1 and CDR2 sequences are PRHDT and FYEKMQ (reference sequence). The CDR3 is made up of 13 amino acids. CDR3 sequence: CASRGTSNTEAFF. The CDR3 DNA is TGTGCCAGCAGGGGGACATCGAACACTGAAGCTTTCTTT.

This clone was observed a handful of times. The chain combines TRBV15 with TRBJ2-7; D is ambiguous. Between the trimmed V and J ends, which lost 1 base and 3 bases, there was a span of 16 bases. Germline CDR1 LNHNV, CDR2 YYDKDF (reference sequence). CDR3 length: 16 amino acids. The CDR3 here is CATSRGSQRGSYEQYF. In DNA, the CDR3 is TGTGCCACCAGCAGAGGTTCCCAGAGAGGCAGCTACGAGCAGTACTTC.

The chain couples TRBV9 to TRBJ1-1; possibly TRBD1 for D (5 bases). Germline V gene lookup returns CDR1 SGDLS and CDR2 YYNGEE. V was pared by 4 bases and J by 6 bases, with 28 bases between. There are 18 residues in the CDR3. The DNA of the CDR3 is TGTGCCAGCAGCCCCCGCAGGGCCCCCTGGGTCTTTAGGGCTGAAGCTTTCTTT. Translation gives CASSPRRAPWVFRAEAFF.

The chain uses TRBV11-2 and TRBJ1-1; D gene ambiguous. Germline CDR1 is SGHAT and CDR2 is FQNNGV. The V end lost 1 base, the J end lost 0 bases, and 9 bases lay between the germline ends. This CDR3 is built from 15 residues. CDR3 loop: CASSLGRSMNTEAFF. For the CDR3, the DNA is TGTGCCAGCAGCTTAGGGCGGTCCATGAACACTGAAGCTTTCTTT.

The V gene is TRBV30, the J gene TRBJ2-6; a possible D gene is TRBD1 (6 bases). The CDR3 totals 17 residues. Trimming pared 7 bases from V and 0 bases from J, leaving 19 bases between. Germline V lookup: CDR1 GTSNPN, CDR2 SVGIG (reference sequence). The CDR3 is CAYIIKGVNSGANVLTF. The DNA for the CDR3 is TGTGCCTATATCATTAAGGGGGTGAACTCTGGGGCCAACGTCCTGACTTTC.

The count of this clone is one. The chain carries TRBV5-6 and TRBJ2-7, with 7 bases identical to TRBD2. V shed 2 bases, J shed 2 bases, and the junction held 1 base outside the gene matches. The CDR3 sequence is 13 residues long. Germline V gives CDR1 SGHDT, CDR2 YYEEEE. The CDR3 loop reads CASSLREAYEQYF. Here the CDR3 DNA reads TGTGCCAGCAGCTTACGGGAGGCCTACGAGCAGTACTTC.

V and J are TRBV9 and TRBJ2-1; D uncertain. This CDR3 has 13 residues. Germline V lookup: CDR1 SGDLS, CDR2 YYNGEE. Trimming left V 2 bases short and J 9 bases short, with 12 bases between. The CDR3 DNA reads as TGTGCCAGCAGCGTTCTTGAATGGGCTGAGCAGTTCTTC. Translation: CASSVLEWAEQFF.

This chain uses TRBV25-1 with TRBJ1-1; TRBD1 might be the D (5 bases). Germline lookup yields CDR1 MGHDK and CDR2 SYGVNS. CDR3 size: 13 residues. V was pared by 6 bases and J by 0 bases, with 8 bases between. Here the CDR3 reads CASRGTLNTEAFF. Written as DNA, the CDR3 is TGTGCCAGCAGGGGGACTCTGAACACTGAAGCTTTCTTT.

The rearrangement links TRBV7-8 to TRBJ1-1; weak D call: TRBD1 (6 bases). The germline gives CDR1 SGHVS, CDR2 FQNEAQ. The CDR3 is 15 amino acids. Deletions cut 0 bases from V and 0 bases from J, with 8 bases between. The CDR3 protein is CASSLAQGLNTEAFF. The CDR3 DNA sequence: TGTGCCAGCAGCTTAGCACAGGGACTGAACACTGAAGCTTTCTTT.

J is TRBJ2-1 and V is TRBV7-6, with TRBD1 identical over 10 bases. V gave up 4 bases and J gave up 4 bases; unmatched junction bases: 13. Germline CDR1 reads SGHVS; CDR2 reads FNYEAQ. This CDR3 comprises 18 residues. The CDR3: CASSSPQGQGVEYNEQFF. The CDR3 bases are TGTGCCAGCAGCTCACCCCAAGGACAGGGGGTGGAATACAATGAGCAGTTCTTC.

The chain joins TRBV27 to TRBJ2-1; weak D call: TRBD2 (7 bases). Germline V CDR1 and CDR2: MNHEY, SMNVEV (reference sequence). The CDR3 spans 16 residues. V was cut by 0 bases and J by 4 bases, with 13 bases left in between. CDR3 coding DNA: TGTGCCAGCAGTTTATCGGGAGGGGGTTCTTACAATGAGCAGTTCTTC. It translates to CASSLSGGGSYNEQFF.